This T cell receptor (beta chain) stems from a study of T cell responses to AZD1222 COVID-19 vaccine. Sequenced by immunoSEQ multiplex PCR; TCRdb stores in-frame clones only, minus some. The sample shows tens of thousands of clones, roughly 87% of them seen only once. With regard to this clone: Its antigen is not known.

Overall study results and limits: After the peak T cell response, and only then, were repertoires sampled. The sample set comprised mostly white British donors with more females, and clonal diversity was possibly underestimated.

Germline CDR1 is LGHNA and CDR2 is YNFKEQ. This CDR3 region has 14 residues. V lost 5 bases to trimming and J lost 4 bases, with 14 bases between them. This receptor was taken from an adult who received the AZD1222 COVID-19 vaccine. Sequencing was performed on peripheral blood, taken 28 days after the second AZD1222 dose. The chain employs TRBV4-2 and TRBJ1-1, with D uncertain. CDR3 sequence reads: CASSSLTESTEAFF. The CDR3 region has the DNA TGTGCCAGCAGCTCACTTACAGAGAGCACTGAAGCTTTCTTT.